A single T cell receptor (beta chain) is shown here with its context. The assay was immunoSEQ multiplex PCR, and TCRdb's table has in-frame clones only and misses some. This table holds 160,000 or so clones, approximately 86% found once. This record belongs to a study of T cell responses to AZD1222 COVID-19 vaccine. Trimming removed 3 bases from V and 4 bases from J, with 9 bases in between. Germline V CDR1 and CDR2: SGHTA, FQGNSA. The CDR3 is 13 amino acids. This clonotype originated in an adult who had recovered from COVID-19. V gene TRBV7-2 combines with J gene TRBJ2-5; D might be TRBD2 (5 bases). The specimen was peripheral blood, collected after recovery from COVID-19. The chain's CDR3 is CASSFGLGETQYF. The CDR3 DNA follows: TGTGCCAGCAGCTTCGGACTGGGAGAGACCCAGTACTTC. The whole variable domain, remainder taken from reference TRBV7-2 and TRBJ2-5, is GAGVSQSPSNKVTEKGKDVELRCDPISGHTALYWYRQSLGQGLEFLIYFQGNSAPDKSGLPSDRFSAERTGGSVSTLTIQRTQQEDSAVYLCASSFGLGETQYFGPGTRLLVL.